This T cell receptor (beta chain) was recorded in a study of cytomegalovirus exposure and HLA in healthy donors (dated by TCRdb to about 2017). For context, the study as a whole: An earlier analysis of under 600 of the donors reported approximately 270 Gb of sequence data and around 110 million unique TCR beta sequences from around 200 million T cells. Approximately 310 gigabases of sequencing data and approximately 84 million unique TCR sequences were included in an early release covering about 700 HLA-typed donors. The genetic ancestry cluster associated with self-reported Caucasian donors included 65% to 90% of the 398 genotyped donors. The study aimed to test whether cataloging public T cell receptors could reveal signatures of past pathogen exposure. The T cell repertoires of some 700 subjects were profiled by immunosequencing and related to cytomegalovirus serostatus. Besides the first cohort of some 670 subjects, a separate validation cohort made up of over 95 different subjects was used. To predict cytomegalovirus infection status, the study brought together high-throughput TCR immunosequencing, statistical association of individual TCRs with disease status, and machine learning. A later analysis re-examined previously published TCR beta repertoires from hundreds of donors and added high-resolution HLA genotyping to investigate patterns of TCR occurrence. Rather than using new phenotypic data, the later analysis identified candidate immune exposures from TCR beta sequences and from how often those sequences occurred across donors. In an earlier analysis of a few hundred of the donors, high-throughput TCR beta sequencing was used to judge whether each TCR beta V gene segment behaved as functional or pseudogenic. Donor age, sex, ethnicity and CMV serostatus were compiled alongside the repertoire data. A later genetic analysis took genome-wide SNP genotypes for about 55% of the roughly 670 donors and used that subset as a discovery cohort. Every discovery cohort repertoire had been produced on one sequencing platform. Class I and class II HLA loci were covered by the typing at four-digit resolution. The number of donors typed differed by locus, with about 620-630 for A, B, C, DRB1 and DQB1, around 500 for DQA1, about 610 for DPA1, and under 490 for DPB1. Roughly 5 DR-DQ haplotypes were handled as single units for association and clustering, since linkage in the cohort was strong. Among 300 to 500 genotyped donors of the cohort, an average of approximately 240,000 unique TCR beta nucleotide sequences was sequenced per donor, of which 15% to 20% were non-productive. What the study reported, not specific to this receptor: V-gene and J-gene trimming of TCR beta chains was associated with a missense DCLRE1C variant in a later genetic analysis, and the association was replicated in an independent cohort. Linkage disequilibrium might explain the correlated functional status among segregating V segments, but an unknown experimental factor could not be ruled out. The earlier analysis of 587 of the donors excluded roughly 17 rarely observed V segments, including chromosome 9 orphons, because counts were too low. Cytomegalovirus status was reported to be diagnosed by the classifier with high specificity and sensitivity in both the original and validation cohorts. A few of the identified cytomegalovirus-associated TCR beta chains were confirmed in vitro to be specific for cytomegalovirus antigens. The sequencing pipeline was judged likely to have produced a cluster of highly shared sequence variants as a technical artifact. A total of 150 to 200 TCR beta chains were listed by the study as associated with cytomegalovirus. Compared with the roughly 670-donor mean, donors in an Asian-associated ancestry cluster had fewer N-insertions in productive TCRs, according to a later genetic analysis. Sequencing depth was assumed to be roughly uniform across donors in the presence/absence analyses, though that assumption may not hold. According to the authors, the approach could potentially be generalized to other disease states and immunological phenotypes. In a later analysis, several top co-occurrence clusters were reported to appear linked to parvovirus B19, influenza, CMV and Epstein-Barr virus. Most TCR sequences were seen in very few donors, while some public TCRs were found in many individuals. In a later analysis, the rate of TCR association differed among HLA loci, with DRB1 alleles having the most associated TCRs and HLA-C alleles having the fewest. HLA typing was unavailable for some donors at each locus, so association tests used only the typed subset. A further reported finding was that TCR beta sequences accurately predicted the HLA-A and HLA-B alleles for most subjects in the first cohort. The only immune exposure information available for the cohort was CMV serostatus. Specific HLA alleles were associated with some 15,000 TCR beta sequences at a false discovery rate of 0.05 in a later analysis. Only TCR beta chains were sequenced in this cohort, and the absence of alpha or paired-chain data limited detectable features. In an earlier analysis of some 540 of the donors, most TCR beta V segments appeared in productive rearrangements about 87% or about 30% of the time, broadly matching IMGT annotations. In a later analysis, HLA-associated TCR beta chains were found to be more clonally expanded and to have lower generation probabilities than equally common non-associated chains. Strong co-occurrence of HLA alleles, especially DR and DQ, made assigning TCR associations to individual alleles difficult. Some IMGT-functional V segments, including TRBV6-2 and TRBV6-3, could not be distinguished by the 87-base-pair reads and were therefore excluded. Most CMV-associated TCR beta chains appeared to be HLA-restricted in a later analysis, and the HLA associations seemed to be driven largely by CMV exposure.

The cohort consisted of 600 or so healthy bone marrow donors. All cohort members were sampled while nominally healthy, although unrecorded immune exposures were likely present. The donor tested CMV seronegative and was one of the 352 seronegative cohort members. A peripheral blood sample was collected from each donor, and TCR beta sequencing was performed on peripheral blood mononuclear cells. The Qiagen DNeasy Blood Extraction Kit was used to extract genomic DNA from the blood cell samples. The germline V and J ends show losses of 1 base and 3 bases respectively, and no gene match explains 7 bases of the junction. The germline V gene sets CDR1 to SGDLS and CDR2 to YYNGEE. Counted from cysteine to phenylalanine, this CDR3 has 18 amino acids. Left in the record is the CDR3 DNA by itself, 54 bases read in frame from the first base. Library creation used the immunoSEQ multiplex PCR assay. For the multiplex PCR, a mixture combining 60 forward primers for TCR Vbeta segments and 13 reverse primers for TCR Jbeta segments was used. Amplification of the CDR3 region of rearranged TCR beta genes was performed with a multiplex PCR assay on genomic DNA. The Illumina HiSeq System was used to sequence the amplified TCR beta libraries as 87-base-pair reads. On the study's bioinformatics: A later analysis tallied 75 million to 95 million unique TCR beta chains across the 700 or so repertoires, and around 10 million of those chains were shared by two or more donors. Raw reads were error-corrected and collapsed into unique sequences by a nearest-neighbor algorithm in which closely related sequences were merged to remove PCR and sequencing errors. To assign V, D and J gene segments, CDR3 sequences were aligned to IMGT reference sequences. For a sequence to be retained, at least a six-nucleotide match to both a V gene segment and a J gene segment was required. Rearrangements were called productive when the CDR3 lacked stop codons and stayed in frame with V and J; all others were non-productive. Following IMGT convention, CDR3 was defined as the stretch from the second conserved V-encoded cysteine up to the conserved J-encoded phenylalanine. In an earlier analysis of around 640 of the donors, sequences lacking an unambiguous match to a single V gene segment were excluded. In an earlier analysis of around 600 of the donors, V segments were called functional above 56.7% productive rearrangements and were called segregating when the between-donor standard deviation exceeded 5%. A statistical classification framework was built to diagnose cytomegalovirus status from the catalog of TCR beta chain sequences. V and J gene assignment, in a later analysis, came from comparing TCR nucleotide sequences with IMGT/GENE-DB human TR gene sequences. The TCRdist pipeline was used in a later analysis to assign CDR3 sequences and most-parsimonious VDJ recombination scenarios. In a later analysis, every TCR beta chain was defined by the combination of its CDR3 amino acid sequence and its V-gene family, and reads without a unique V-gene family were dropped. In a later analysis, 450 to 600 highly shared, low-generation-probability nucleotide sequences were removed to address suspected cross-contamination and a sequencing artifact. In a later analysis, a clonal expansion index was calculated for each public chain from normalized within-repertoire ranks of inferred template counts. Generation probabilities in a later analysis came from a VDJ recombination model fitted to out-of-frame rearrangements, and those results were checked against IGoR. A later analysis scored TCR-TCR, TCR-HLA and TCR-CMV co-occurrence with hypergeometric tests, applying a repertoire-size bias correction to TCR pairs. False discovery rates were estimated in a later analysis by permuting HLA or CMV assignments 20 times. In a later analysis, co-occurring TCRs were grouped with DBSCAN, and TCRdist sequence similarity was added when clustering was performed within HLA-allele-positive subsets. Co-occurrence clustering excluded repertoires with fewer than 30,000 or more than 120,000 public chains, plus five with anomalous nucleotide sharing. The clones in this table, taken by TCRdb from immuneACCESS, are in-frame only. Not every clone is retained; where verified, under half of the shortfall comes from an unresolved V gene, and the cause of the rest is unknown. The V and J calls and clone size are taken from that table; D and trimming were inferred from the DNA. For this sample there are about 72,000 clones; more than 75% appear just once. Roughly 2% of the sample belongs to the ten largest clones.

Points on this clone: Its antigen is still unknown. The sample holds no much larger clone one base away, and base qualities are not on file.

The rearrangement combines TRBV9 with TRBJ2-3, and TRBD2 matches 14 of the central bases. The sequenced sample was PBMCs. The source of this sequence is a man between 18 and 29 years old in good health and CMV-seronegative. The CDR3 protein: CASSVPRGLAGATDTQYF. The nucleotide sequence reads TGTGCCAGCAGCGTACCCAGGGGACTAGCGGGGGCTACAGATACGCAGTATTTT. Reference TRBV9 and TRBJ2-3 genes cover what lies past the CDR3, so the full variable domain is DSGVTQTPKHLITATGQRVTLRCSPRSGDLSVYWYQQSLDQGLQFLIQYYNGEERAKGNILERFSAQQFPDLHSELNLSSLELGDSALYFCASSVPRGLAGATDTQYFGPGTRLTVL.